This TCR beta chain was found in a study of blood T cell repertoires in COVID-19. Whole-study context: T cells, B-cell-depleted T cells, or PBMCs supplied cDNA or gDNA.

In the authors' methods: Estimation of nucleated cell counts was performed using reference gene primer amplification. The table came from immunoSEQ multiplex PCR; TCRdb's copy has only in-frame clones and leaves some out. That table furnishes V, J and clone size, whereas the DNA furnished D and trimming. The sample lists roughly 150,000 clones; 84% were seen once. The J segment lost 7 bases and the V segment lost 1 base, leaving 2 bases of the junction unmatched. The CDR3 runs to 15 residues. Looked up from germline, CDR1 is SGHTA and CDR2 is FQGTGA. This chain links TRBV7-3 with TRBJ2-1; TRBD2 matches 12 bases. The sequence was obtained from a woman aged 50 to 60 with acute or convalescent COVID-19. Source material: peripheral blood. CDR3 nucleotide sequence: TGTGCCAGCAGCTTAAGACTAGCGGGAGAGAATGAGCAGTTCTTC. Protein product: CASSLRLAGENEQFF.